Shown below are 7 T cell receptor beta chains from a single sample sequenced in a study of T-cell reconstitution after alpha-beta-depleted transplantation in children. Construction of the TCRbeta library involved unique molecular identifiers. TCRdb ran MiXCR on the PCR reads and lists one entry per CDR3 protein. The top ten hold 14% of the sample, which has fewer than 550,000 distinct CDR3 sequences, more than 9.5% seen once. The starting material was PBMCs, mostly from graft donor cells, obtained 180 days after TCRalphabeta/CD19-depleted stem cell transplant. The receptor set was obtained from a female patient aged 2-15 years who had a stem cell transplant for aplastic anemia, so the T cells may come from the graft donor.

The sample holds a few counts of this clonotype. The chain joins TRBV27 to TRBJ2-5; tentatively, D is TRBD2 (6 bases). Germline CDR1 and CDR2: MNHEY and SMNVEV (reference sequence). V lost 5 bases to trimming and J lost 7 bases, with 17 bases between them. The CDR3 consists of 14 residues. CDR3 in amino acids: CASSAGTAGRTQYF. Here the CDR3 DNA reads TGTGCCAGCAGTGCCGGGACGGCGGGGCGGACCCAGTACTTC.

The V gene is TRBV29-1, the J gene TRBJ2-1; the D gene is possibly TRBD2 (5 bases). The germline V gene encodes CDR1 SQVTM and CDR2 ANQGSEA. The CDR3 sequence is 13 residues long. V was cut by 1 base and J by 7 bases, with 11 bases left in between. CDR3 sequence: CSVEVALGNEQFF. In DNA, the CDR3 is TGCAGCGTTGAAGTCGCACTAGGTAATGAGCAGTTCTTC.

This clonotype was seen a few times. The gene calls are TRBV12-3 or TRBV12-4 and TRBJ1-6; TRBD1 aligns across 11 bases. The V and J ends lost 0 bases and 8 bases, in that order; junction bases with no gene match: 9. This CDR3 has 18 residues. The DNA for the CDR3 is TGTGCCAGCAGTTTAGCCTCGCGGACAGGGGGCGAGGATTCACCCCTCCACTTT. Translation gives CASSLASRTGGEDSPLHF.

The CDR3 sequence is CSARTTGTVYEQYF. The CDR3 DNA reads as TGCAGTGCTAGAACTACCGGGACAGTCTACGAGCAGTACTTC. The chain carries TRBV20-1 and TRBJ2-7; the match to TRBD1 covers 7 bases. Losses at the gene ends were 2 bases for V and 3 bases for J; bases not matched to a gene: 7. Germline CDR1 and CDR2: DFQATT and SNEGSKA (reference sequence). This CDR3 comprises 14 residues.

The chain combines TRBV18 with TRBJ2-1; 7 bases line up with TRBD2. J lost 0 bases, V lost 4 bases, and 9 bases had no gene match. The CDR3 runs to 17 residues. The V gene's germline CDR1 is KGHSH and CDR2 LQKENI. The CDR3 protein is CASSRQSSGSSYNEQFF. Here the CDR3 DNA reads TGTGCCAGCTCACGCCAGTCTAGCGGAAGCTCCTACAATGAGCAGTTCTTC.

Only a few counts were recorded for this clonotype. The chain employs TRBV6-5 and TRBJ2-7; D is unclear. This CDR3 region has 11 residues. Germline V lookup: CDR1 MNHEY, CDR2 SVGAGI. V shed 11 bases and J shed 2 bases, with 10 bases lying between them. In DNA form, the CDR3 reads TGTGCCGTATCTACCGCCTACGAGCAGTACTTC. Translation gives CAVSTAYEQYF.

The genes are TRBV18 and TRBJ1-1; TRBD1 aligns across 10 bases. CDR1 is KGHSH, CDR2 LQKENI, per germline. The CDR3 has 16 amino acids. V was pared by 3 bases and J by 5 bases, with 9 bases of the junction left unmatched. CDR3 sequence: CASSPPFGQGETEAFF. The CDR3 DNA follows: TGTGCCAGCTCACCGCCTTTCGGACAGGGGGAGACTGAAGCTTTCTTT.